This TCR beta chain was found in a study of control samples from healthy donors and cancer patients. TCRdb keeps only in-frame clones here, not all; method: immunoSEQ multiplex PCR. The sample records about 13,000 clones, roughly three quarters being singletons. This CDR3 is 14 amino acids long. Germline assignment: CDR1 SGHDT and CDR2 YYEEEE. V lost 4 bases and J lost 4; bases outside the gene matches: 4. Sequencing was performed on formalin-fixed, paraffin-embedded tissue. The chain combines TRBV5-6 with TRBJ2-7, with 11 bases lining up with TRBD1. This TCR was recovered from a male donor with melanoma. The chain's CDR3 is CASSGDRGRYEQYF. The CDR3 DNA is TGTGCCAGCAGCGGGGACAGGGGGAGGTACGAGCAGTACTTC.